This T cell receptor beta chain was documented in a study of blood T cell repertoires in COVID-19. Whole-study context: The United States, Italy and Spain provided the acute and convalescent COVID-19 samples. The cDNA or gDNA used as material had been derived from T cells, B-cell-depleted T cells, or PBMCs.

In the authors' workflow: Researchers report that nucleated cell counts were estimated from reference gene primer amplification. The protocol was immunoSEQ multiplex PCR, while the TCRdb copy is restricted to in-frame clones and leaves out a portion. From that table come the V and J calls and clone size; the DNA was used to work out D and trimming. The sample records about 260,000 clones, more than 75% being singletons. V was clipped by 5 bases and J by 0 bases, with 13 bases between them. The CDR3 runs to 16 residues. The germline V gene encodes CDR1 SGHTA and CDR2 FQGNSA. This clone appeared once. The source is a woman in her forties who had recovered from COVID-19. Material: peripheral blood. The V gene is TRBV7-2, the J gene TRBJ2-2; perhaps TRBD1 as D (7 bases). CDR3 sequence reads: CASSLQGGTNTGELFF. CDR3 coding DNA: TGTGCCAGCAGCCTTCAGGGGGGCACGAACACCGGGGAGCTGTTTTTT.